This entry lists 32 T cell receptor beta chains sequenced from one sample in a study of Ad26.COV2.S vaccination and SARS-CoV-2 variants. Indicated treatment: some 19 received Ad26.COV2.S at low or high dose, single or two shots; several received placebo; per-sample allocation not given. Sampling happened 63 days after the first vaccine or placebo injection. Assay used: immunoSEQ multiplex PCR; TCRdb lists only in-frame clones, some missing. The table has approximately 350,000 clones, about four fifths seen once; the top ten hold approximately 7.8%. The material sequenced was peripheral blood, taken in a trial of Ad26.COV2.S vaccine versus placebo. The receptors were sampled from a person between 18 and 60 years old who received the Ad26.COV2.S COVID-19 vaccine or a placebo.

This clone was seen once. The rearrangement links TRBV7-8 to TRBJ2-2, with D possibly being TRBD1 or TRBD2 (5 bases each). The CDR3 consists of 15 residues. V was cut by 5 bases and J by 5 bases, with 15 bases left in between. Germline V CDR1 and CDR2: SGHVS, FQNEAQ. CDR3 nucleotides: TGTGCCAGCAGCCTCCCGGGACGGACTACCGGGGAGCTGTTTTTT. Residues: CASSLPGRTTGELFF.

The rearrangement uses TRBV9 and TRBJ2-5; 12 bases agree with TRBD2. Germline-derived CDR1 and CDR2 are SGDLS and YYNGEE. CDR3 length: 20 amino acids. The junction had 19 bases not matched to a gene; V was cut back by 2 bases and J by 5 bases. The CDR3 sequence is CASSVAPSGRARGLMETQYF. The DNA for the CDR3 is TGTGCCAGCAGCGTCGCGCCTAGCGGGAGGGCCAGGGGTCTTATGGAGACCCAGTACTTC.

This clone was seen just once. The chain recombines TRBV19 with TRBJ1-2; 9 bases are a match to TRBD1. CDR3 length equals 17 residues. Germline V CDR1 and CDR2: LNHDA, SQIVND (reference sequence). V gave up 4 bases and J gave up 4 bases; unmatched junction bases: 13. In DNA, the CDR3 is TGTGCCAGTAGTAAAAAAGCCGGGACAGGGAAAGGCTATGGCTACACCTTC. Protein product: CASSKKAGTGKGYGYTF.

The chain combines TRBV6-2 or TRBV6-3 with TRBJ2-7; no clear D. The V and J ends lost 5 bases and 5 bases respectively, with 19 bases between them. There are 15 residues in the CDR3. Per the germline V gene, CDR1 is MNHEY and CDR2 is SVGEGT. CDR3 in amino acids: CASSPPLPLGDEQYF. CDR3 in DNA: TGTGCCAGCAGTCCACCGCTACCACTCGGAGACGAGCAGTACTTC.

This chain connects TRBV5-6 to TRBJ1-1; D is possibly TRBD1 (5 bases). CDR3 length equals 15 residues. Germline V gene lookup returns CDR1 SGHDT and CDR2 YYEEEE. The V gene lost 2 bases and the J gene lost 1 base, with 12 bases spanning the gap. CDR3 sequence (DNA): TGTGCCAGCAGCTTCCGGGACCGGTCGAACACTGAAGCTTTCTTT. Amino acids: CASSFRDRSNTEAFF.

V is TRBV5-1 and J is TRBJ2-1; 7 bases match TRBD1. The CDR3 covers 14 residues. After removal of 1 base from V and 4 bases from J, the junction contained 2 bases not matched to a gene. From germline, CDR1 is SGHRS and CDR2 YFSETQ. CDR3 sequence: CASSLIQGYNEQFF. Here the CDR3 DNA reads TGCGCCAGCAGCTTGATACAGGGGTACAATGAGCAGTTCTTC.

Written as DNA, the CDR3 is TGTGCCAGCAGCCGCCTCACAGGGACAGGCACCATATATTTT. Its translation: CASSRLTGTGTIYF. V is TRBV2 and J is TRBJ1-3, with 8 bases lining up with TRBD1. This CDR3 has 14 residues. V shed 6 bases and J 9 bases; nucleotides not matched to a gene: 10. CDR1 SNHLY and CDR2 FYNNEI come from the germline V gene.

The sample holds one count of this clone. The chain carries TRBV30 and TRBJ1-5; no definite D call. CDR3 length equals 13 residues. The germline V gene has CDR1 GTSNPN and CDR2 SVGIG (reference sequence). V lost 0 bases and J lost 9, with 12 bases in between. This CDR3 reads CAWSVADRSPQHF. CDR3 sequence (DNA): TGTGCCTGGAGTGTAGCGGATCGATCGCCCCAGCATTTT.

The chain joins TRBV7-9 to TRBJ2-1; 7 nucleotides match TRBD2. Germline V gene data show CDR1 as SEHNR and CDR2 as FQNEAQ (reference sequence). The CDR3 sequence is 17 residues long. V trimming: 1 base; J trimming: 4 bases; junction bases outside the gene matches: 10. Written as DNA, the CDR3 is TGTGCCAGCAGCTTAGGGGTGGCTAGCGGAGATTACAATGAGCAGTTCTTC. Amino acids: CASSLGVASGDYNEQFF.

The V call is TRBV5-1, the J call TRBJ2-1, with D perhaps matching TRBD2 (6 bases). CDR3 length: 17 amino acids. Germline V gives CDR1 SGHRS, CDR2 YFSETQ. V shed 0 bases and J shed 0 bases, with 13 bases lying between them. The CDR3 DNA is TGCGCCAGCAGCTTGGCCGGGTCGCGGGGCTCCTACAATGAGCAGTTCTTC. Amino acid sequence: CASSLAGSRGSYNEQFF. The full variable domain, in which reference TRBV5-1 and TRBJ2-1 provide the parts outside the CDR3, is KAGVTQTPRYLIKTRGQQVTLSCSPISGHRSVSWYQQTPGQGLQFLFEYFSETQRNKGNFPGRFSGRQFSNSRSEMNVSTLELGDSALYLCASSLAGSRGSYNEQFFGPGTRLTVL.

The table lists this clone with a few counts. The chain uses TRBV11-2 and TRBJ1-6; tentative D call: TRBD1 (6 bases). V lost 3 bases to trimming and J lost 10 bases, with 10 bases between them. The CDR3 sequence is 13 residues long. The germline gives CDR1 SGHAT, CDR2 FQNNGV. Here the CDR3 reads CASSLTGESPLHF. CDR3 bases: TGTGCCAGCAGCTTGACAGGAGAGTCACCCCTCCACTTT.

J is TRBJ1-1 and V is TRBV18; D is uncertain. This CDR3 has 15 amino acids. V shed 2 bases and J shed 3 bases, with 13 bases lying between them. From germline, CDR1 is KGHSH and CDR2 LQKENI. As DNA, the CDR3 is TGTGCCAGCTCACCATCATCCCTCGGGGACACTGAAGCTTTCTTT. Its translation: CASSPSSLGDTEAFF.

This rearrangement joins TRBV5-1 to TRBJ2-7; weak D call: TRBD1 (6 bases). This CDR3 comprises 15 residues. Trimming shortened V by 1 base and J by 1 base, and 12 bases separated the two germline ends. From germline, CDR1 is SGHRS and CDR2 YFSETQ. DNA of the CDR3: TGCGCCAGCAGCTTGCGGCCAGGGGAGTCCTACGAGCAGTACTTC. As protein: CASSLRPGESYEQYF. Filled out from reference TRBV5-1 and TRBJ2-7, the complete variable domain reads KAGVTQTPRYLIKTRGQQVTLSCSPISGHRSVSWYQQTPGQGLQFLFEYFSETQRNKGNFPGRFSGRQFSNSRSEMNVSTLELGDSALYLCASSLRPGESYEQYFGPGTRLTVT.

The CDR3 region has the DNA TGTGCCAGCAGTCTAACGAACACCGGGGAGCTGTTTTTT. Amino acids: CASSLTNTGELFF. The rearrangement joins TRBV6-5 to TRBJ2-2, with unresolved D. Looked up from germline, CDR1 is MNHEY and CDR2 is SVGAGI. The V end lost 5 bases, the J end lost 0 bases, and 4 bases lay between the germline ends. CDR3 size: 13 residues.

This clone was seen just once. The chain joins TRBV5-6 to TRBJ1-1, with D hard to call. The CDR3 consists of 13 residues. V was trimmed by 2 bases and J by 0 bases, leaving 5 bases between them. CDR1 and CDR2 from the germline V gene are SGHDT and YYEEEE. CDR3 nucleotide sequence: TGTGCCAGCAGCTTTAGGATGAACACTGAAGCTTTCTTT. Its translation is CASSFRMNTEAFF.

This clone was found a few times. The chain has TRBV27 and TRBJ1-3; 7 bases match TRBD1. This CDR3 is built from 15 residues. Germline CDR1 MNHEY, CDR2 SMNVEV (reference sequence). J gave up 4 bases and V 5 bases, and 8 bases lay outside the gene matches. The CDR3 reads CASSATGQSGNTIYF. The CDR3, as DNA: TGTGCCAGCAGTGCAACGGGACAGTCAGGAAACACCATATATTTT.

This chain joins TRBV19 and TRBJ2-7; TRBD1 might be the D (6 bases). Germline V gene data show CDR1 as LNHDA and CDR2 as SQIVND (reference sequence). CDR3 size: 16 residues. V was clipped by 3 bases and J by 0 bases, with 15 bases between them. The CDR3 DNA is TGTGCCAGTAGTATGACGGGACAACTACCCTCCTACGAGCAGTACTTC. Encoded protein: CASSMTGQLPSYEQYF.

The chain recombines TRBV2 with TRBJ1-6, with D maybe TRBD1 (6 bases). Germline CDR1 and CDR2: SNHLY and FYNNEI. CDR3 length: 14 residues. The V gene lost 7 bases and the J gene lost 6 bases, with 13 bases spanning the gap. The CDR3 loop is CASNYGGPNSPLHF. The DNA for the CDR3 is TGTGCCAGCAATTACGGGGGCCCTAATTCACCCCTCCACTTT.

This sequence joins TRBV9 and TRBJ2-1; D gene unclear. V lost 4 bases and J lost 9, with 20 bases in between. Germline CDR1 and CDR2: SGDLS and YYNGEE. The CDR3 covers 15 residues. The CDR3 bases are TGTGCCAGCAGCCCGAGTAGTTCGTGGTATGGTGAGCAGTTCTTC. It is translated as CASSPSSSWYGEQFF.

The chain joins TRBV5-5 to TRBJ2-3; 12 bases align to TRBD2. Per germline, CDR1 SGHKS and CDR2 YYEKEE (reference sequence). This CDR3 region has 17 residues. V shed 1 base, J shed 2 bases, and the junction held 5 bases outside the gene matches. CDR3 nucleotides: TGTGCCAGCAGCTTGTTCACTAGCGGGGGGTCCACAGATACGCAGTATTTT. Translation gives CASSLFTSGGSTDTQYF.

The chain combines TRBV24-1 with TRBJ2-3; no firm D call. V lost 10 bases to trimming and J lost 0 bases, with 10 bases between them. Germline CDR1 is KGHDR and CDR2 is SFDVKD. The CDR3 has 13 residues. The CDR3 region has the DNA TGTGCCACTTCCCCCGAGAGCACAGATACGCAGTATTTT. Amino acids: CATSPESTDTQYF.

The chain couples TRBV19 to TRBJ1-2; the D is unclear. Deletions cut 9 bases from V and 7 bases from J, with 18 bases between. The CDR3 has 13 amino acids. CDR1 and CDR2 from the germline V gene are LNHDA and SQIVND (reference sequence). CDR3 residues: CARGFYEASGYTF. DNA for the CDR3: TGTGCCAGGGGGTTTTATGAAGCAAGTGGCTACACCTTC.

V gene TRBV12-5 combines with J gene TRBJ1-4; 10 bases align to TRBD1. V trimming: 6 bases; J trimming: 11 bases; junction bases outside the gene matches: 6. The CDR3 is 13 residues long. CDR1 and CDR2 from the germline V gene are LGHNT and FRNRAP. CDR3 DNA: TGTGCTAGTGGCTCCGGACAGGGGGAGAAACTGTTTTTT. It yields the protein CASGSGQGEKLFF.

The V and J genes are TRBV4-2 and TRBJ2-5; 8 bases are shared with TRBD2. J was trimmed by 5 bases and V by 5 bases; bases with no gene match: 13. This CDR3 is built from 16 residues. Germline values: CDR1 LGHNA, CDR2 YNFKEQ. CDR3: CASSSHGSGGPETQYF. For the CDR3, the DNA is TGTGCCAGCAGCTCCCATGGCTCGGGAGGGCCGGAGACCCAGTACTTC.

The rearrangement joins TRBV6-5 to TRBJ1-5; no reliable D call. The germline CDR1 and CDR2 sequences are MNHEY and SVGAGI. The CDR3 is made up of 12 amino acids. V gave up 2 bases and J gave up 5 bases, with 4 bases separating them. The CDR3 is CASSYPYQPQHF. The CDR3 nucleotides are TGTGCCAGCAGTTACCCTTATCAGCCCCAGCATTTT.

Concerning this clone: Its ends do not fully match the called genes, so a read error is possible. V gene TRBV24-1 combines with J gene TRBJ2-1, with D tentatively TRBD2 (6 bases). The CDR3 loop spans 12 amino acids. Germline V lookup: CDR1 KGHDR, CDR2 SFDVKD. Here the CDR3 reads CATSDSAGRRIF. CDR3 bases: TGTGCCACCAGTGATTCGGCGGGGCGTAGGATCTTC.

This clone was observed a few times. The rearrangement uses TRBV9 and TRBJ1-2, with D possibly matching TRBD1 (5 bases). CDR3 size: 13 residues. The ends were cut back, 4 bases at V and 10 bases at J, with 17 bases in the middle. The germline gives CDR1 SGDLS, CDR2 YYNGEE. CDR3 sequence (DNA): TGTGCCAGCAGCCAGGGACGGGGATCGGCCTACACCTTC. Translating it yields CASSQGRGSAYTF.

This clone was recorded once. The genes are TRBV6-5 and TRBJ1-5, with a tentative D call TRBD1 (5 bases). V was pared by 2 bases and J by 6 bases, with 14 bases between. The germline gives CDR1 MNHEY, CDR2 SVGAGI. The CDR3 runs to 15 residues. CDR3 amino acids: CASSYDGRVGQPQHF. CDR3 DNA: TGTGCCAGCAGTTACGATGGCAGGGTGGGTCAGCCCCAGCATTTT.

This clone was observed a few times. The CDR3 loop reads CASSPSGTGGYEQYF. CDR3 sequence (DNA): TGTGCCAGCTCACCCTCCGGGACAGGGGGCTACGAGCAGTACTTC. V usage is TRBV18 and J usage is TRBJ2-7; 11 bases map to TRBD1. CDR1 is KGHSH and CDR2 is LQKENI in the germline V gene. This CDR3 region has 15 residues. The V gene end was trimmed by 3 bases and the J gene end by 3 bases; junction bases not matched to a gene: 4.

The genes are TRBV7-7 and TRBJ2-5; TRBD2 aligns across 10 bases. The CDR3 spans 17 residues. Germline assignment: CDR1 SSHAT and CDR2 FNYEAQ (reference sequence). J gave up 1 base and V 5 bases, and 10 bases lay outside the gene matches. CDR3 amino acids: CASSHQRGGGTQETQYF. For the CDR3, the DNA is TGTGCCAGCAGCCATCAGCGGGGGGGAGGTACCCAAGAGACCCAGTACTTC.

The rearrangement joins TRBV21-1 to TRBJ2-6. TRBV21-1 is a pseudogene. The CDR3 is 17 amino acids. The CDR3 region is CASSKRSYGAGANVLTF. CDR3 sequence (DNA): TGTGCCAGCAGCAAGAGGAGTTATGGGGCTGGGGCCAACGTCCTGACTTTC.

The chain links TRBV7-3 to TRBJ2-2; no definite D call. V dropped 2 bases and J dropped 7 bases, with 20 bases sitting between them. The CDR3 length is 17 residues. Germline-derived CDR1 and CDR2 are SGHTA and FQGTGA. CDR3 DNA: TGTGCCAGCAGCTTACAGTCGAGCCGGGTCTCTTTCGGGGAGCTGTTTTTT. Translation gives CASSLQSSRVSFGELFF.